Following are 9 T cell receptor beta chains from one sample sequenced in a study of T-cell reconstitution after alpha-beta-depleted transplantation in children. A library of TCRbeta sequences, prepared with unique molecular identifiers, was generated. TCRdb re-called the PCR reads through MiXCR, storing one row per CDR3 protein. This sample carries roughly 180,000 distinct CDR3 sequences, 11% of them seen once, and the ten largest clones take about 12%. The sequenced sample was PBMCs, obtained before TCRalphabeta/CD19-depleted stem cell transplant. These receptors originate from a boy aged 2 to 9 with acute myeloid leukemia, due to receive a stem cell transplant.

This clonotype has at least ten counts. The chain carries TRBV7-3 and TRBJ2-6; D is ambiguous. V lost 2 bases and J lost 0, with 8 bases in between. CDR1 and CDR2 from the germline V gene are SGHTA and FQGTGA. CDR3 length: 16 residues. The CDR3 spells CASSLQDYSGANVLTF. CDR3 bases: TGTGCCAGCAGCTTACAAGATTACTCTGGGGCCAACGTCCTGACTTTC.

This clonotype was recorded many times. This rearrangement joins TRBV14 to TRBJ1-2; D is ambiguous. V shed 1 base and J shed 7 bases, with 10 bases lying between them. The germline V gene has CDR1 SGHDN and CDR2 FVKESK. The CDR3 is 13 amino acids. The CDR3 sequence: CASSQVTGSGYTF. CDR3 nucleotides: TGTGCCAGCAGCCAAGTTACGGGTTCTGGCTACACCTTC.

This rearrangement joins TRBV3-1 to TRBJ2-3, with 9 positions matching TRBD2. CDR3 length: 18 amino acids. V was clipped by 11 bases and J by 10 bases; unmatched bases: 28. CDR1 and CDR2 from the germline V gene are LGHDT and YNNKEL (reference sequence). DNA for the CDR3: TGTGCCTGCTCCCACCCAAGCCGGACTAGCGTCAACCCGGTCGCGCAGTATTTT. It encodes CACSHPSRTSVNPVAQYF.

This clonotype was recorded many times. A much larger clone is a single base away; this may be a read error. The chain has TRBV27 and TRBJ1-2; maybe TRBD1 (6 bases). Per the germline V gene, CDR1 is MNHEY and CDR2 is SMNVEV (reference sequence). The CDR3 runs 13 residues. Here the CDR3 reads CSSSFTQGGGYTF. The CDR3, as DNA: TGTTCCAGCAGTTTCACACAGGGAGGAGGCTACACCTTC.

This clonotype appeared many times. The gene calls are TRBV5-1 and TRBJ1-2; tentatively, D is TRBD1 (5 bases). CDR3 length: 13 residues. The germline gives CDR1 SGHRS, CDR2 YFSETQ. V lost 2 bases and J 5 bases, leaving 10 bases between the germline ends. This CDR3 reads CASSFDSEYGYTF. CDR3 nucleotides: TGCGCCAGCAGCTTCGACAGCGAGTATGGCTACACCTTC. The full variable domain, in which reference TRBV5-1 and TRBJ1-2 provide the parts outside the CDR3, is KAGVTQTPRYLIKTRGQQVTLSCSPISGHRSVSWYQQTPGQGLQFLFEYFSETQRNKGNFPGRFSGRQFSNSRSEMNVSTLELGDSALYLCASSFDSEYGYTFGSGTRLTVV.

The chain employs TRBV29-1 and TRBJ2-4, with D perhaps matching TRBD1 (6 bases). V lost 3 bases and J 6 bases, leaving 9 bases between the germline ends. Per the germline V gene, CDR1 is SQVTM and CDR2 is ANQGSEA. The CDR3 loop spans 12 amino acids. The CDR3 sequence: CSVDTGLNIQYF. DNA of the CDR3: TGCAGCGTTGATACAGGGTTAAACATTCAGTACTTC.

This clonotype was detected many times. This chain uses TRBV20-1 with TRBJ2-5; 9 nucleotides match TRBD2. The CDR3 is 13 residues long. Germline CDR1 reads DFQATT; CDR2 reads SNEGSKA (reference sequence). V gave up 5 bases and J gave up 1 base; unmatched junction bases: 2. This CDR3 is CSAPTSGQETQYF. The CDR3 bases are TGCAGTGCTCCGACTAGCGGCCAAGAGACCCAGTACTTC.

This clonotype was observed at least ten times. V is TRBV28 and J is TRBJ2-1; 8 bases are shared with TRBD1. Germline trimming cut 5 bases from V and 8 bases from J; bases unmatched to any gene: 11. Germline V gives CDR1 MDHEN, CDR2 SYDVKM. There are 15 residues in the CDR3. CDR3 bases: TGTGCCAGCAGTCAATACCGACAGGGGCGCGATGAGCAGTTCTTC. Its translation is CASSQYRQGRDEQFF.

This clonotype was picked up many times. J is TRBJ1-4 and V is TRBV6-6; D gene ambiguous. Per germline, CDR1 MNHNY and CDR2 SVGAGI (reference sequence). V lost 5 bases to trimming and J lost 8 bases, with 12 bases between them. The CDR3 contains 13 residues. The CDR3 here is CASSPGTSEKLFF. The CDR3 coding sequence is TGTGCCAGCAGTCCAGGAACGTCCGAAAAACTGTTTTTT.